This T cell receptor (beta chain) was profiled in a study of T cells in localized non-small cell lung cancer. Germline assignment: CDR1 MNHEY and CDR2 SVGAGI. This CDR3 has 16 residues. Trimming removed 0 bases from V and 0 bases from J, with 9 bases in between. The table came from immunoSEQ multiplex PCR; TCRdb's copy has only in-frame clones and leaves some out. Here the sample spans around 100,000 clones, approximately 88% being singletons. The input for sequencing was peripheral blood, taken before any cancer treatment. The TCR was taken from a man aged 35 to 69 with stage I squamous cell lung carcinoma. The chain recombines TRBV6-5 with TRBJ2-1, with D maybe TRBD2 (6 bases). CDR3 amino acids: CASSYSRGGSYNEQFF. CDR3 DNA: TGTGCCAGCAGTTACTCGCGGGGCGGCTCCTACAATGAGCAGTTCTTC.